These 2 T cell receptor beta chains came from one sample sequenced in a study of post-analysis software for immune sequencing data. General study findings and limits: Patients used five TRBV segments, including TRBV5-6, TRBV5-1 and TRBV20-1, more often than controls.

Their target antigens are unknown. Incorporated into the TCR beta cDNA libraries were unique molecular identifiers, which served to reduce PCR and sequencing biases. MiXCR, applied by TCRdb to the PCR reads, yields one record per CDR3 protein. This sample has around 200,000 distinct CDR3 sequences, with over 25% found just once. Input material: blood. The receptors were gathered from a girl aged 2-17 years with multiple sclerosis.

The rearrangement uses TRBV5-5 and TRBJ1-5; possibly TRBD1 for D (6 bases). The V gene's germline CDR1 is SGHKS and CDR2 YYEKEE (reference sequence). V lost 2 bases and J lost 1, with 10 bases in between. The CDR3 sequence is 15 residues long. CDR3 sequence reads: CASSFAGASNQPQHF. CDR3 in DNA: TGTGCCAGCAGCTTCGCAGGGGCGAGCAATCAGCCCCAGCATTTT.

This clonotype occurred a few times. The rearrangement links TRBV11-3 to TRBJ1-5; a weak D match, TRBD1 (6 bases). Germline V gene data show CDR1 as SGHNT and CDR2 as YENEEA. The CDR3 spans 13 residues. The V end lost 4 bases, the J end lost 8 bases, and 12 bases lay between the germline ends. CDR3 nucleotides: TGTGCCAGCAGCTCGTACAGGGAGAAGCCCCAGCATTTT. Protein sequence: CASSSYREKPQHF.